Following are 15 T cell receptor beta chains from one sample sequenced in a study of blood T cell repertoires in COVID-19. Clones were sequenced by immunoSEQ multiplex PCR, and TCRdb holds only the in-frame ones, with some missing. The sample lists 85,000 to 120,000 clones; 75% to 90% were seen once. The sample taken for sequencing was peripheral blood. All receptors come from a human donor in a cohort sampled during active COVID-19.

This clone showed up just a few times. The chain links TRBV3-1 (or the pseudogene TRBV3-2) to TRBJ2-7; TRBD1 matches 8 bases. The CDR3 has 14 amino acids. CDR1 and CDR2 (germline): LGHDT, YNNKEL (reference sequence). V trimming: 4 bases; J trimming: 7 bases; junction bases outside the gene matches: 9. In nucleotides, the CDR3 is TGTGCCAGCAGCCCGACAGGGGCCCCTGGGGAGCAGTACTTC. It encodes CASSPTGAPGEQYF.

The CDR3 is CASSRSGAQETQYF. CDR3 nucleotides: TGTGCCAGCAGCCGTAGCGGGGCCCAAGAGACCCAGTACTTC. The V call is TRBV7-7, the J call TRBJ2-5, with 8 positions matching TRBD2. Trimming cost V 5 bases and J 1 base; bases outside gene matches: 3. Germline CDR1 is SSHAT and CDR2 is FNYEAQ (reference sequence). This CDR3 has 14 amino acids.

The J gene is TRBJ2-7, the V gene TRBV11-2; D possibly corresponds to TRBD1 (5 bases). This CDR3 spans 16 amino acids. Germline CDR1 and CDR2: SGHAT and FQNNGV. Trimming removed 4 bases from V and 1 base from J, with 17 bases in between. The CDR3 DNA sequence: TGTGCCAGCAGCTCGCTAGGGGTCGTACGATCCTACGAGCAGTACTTC. Translated: CASSSLGVVRSYEQYF.

This clone was observed a few times. J is TRBJ2-1 and V is TRBV4-1; 8 bases are a match to TRBD2. The CDR3 has 14 amino acids. Germline lookup yields CDR1 MGHRA and CDR2 YSYEKL. Losses at the gene ends were 0 bases for V and 13 bases for J; bases not matched to a gene: 8. Written as DNA, the CDR3 is TGCGCCAGCAGCCAAGAGGGGCGGGGGGCCTCACAGTTCTTC. As protein: CASSQEGRGASQFF.

This chain joins TRBV6-5 and TRBJ2-5, with D unclear. CDR3 length equals 13 residues. V lost 4 bases, J lost 7 bases, and 13 bases lay in between. CDR1 MNHEY and CDR2 SVGAGI come from the germline V gene. CDR3 residues: CASSLETGVTQYF. The CDR3 bases are TGTGCCAGCAGTTTGGAGACGGGTGTGACCCAGTACTTC.

V gene TRBV4-3 combines with J gene TRBJ1-2; D is ambiguous. Trimming stripped 0 bases from V and 8 bases from J, with 13 bases between. The CDR3 has 14 amino acids. Germline loops: CDR1 LGHNA, CDR2 YSLEER. In DNA form, the CDR3 reads TGCGCCAGCAGCCAAGATATCGGAGGTTCGGGCTACACCTTC. It specifies CASSQDIGGSGYTF.

This chain connects TRBV6-2 or TRBV6-3 to TRBJ2-2; 10 positions match TRBD1. The CDR3 has 17 amino acids. Trimming cost V 5 bases and J 2 bases; bases outside gene matches: 8. Germline values: CDR1 MNHEY, CDR2 SVGEGT. Here the CDR3 DNA reads TGTGCCAGCAGTCAAGGGACAGGGGCCTTTAACACCGGGGAGCTGTTTTTT. This encodes CASSQGTGAFNTGELFF.

V usage is TRBV7-2 and J usage is TRBJ1-4; 12 positions agree with TRBD1. Germline V gene lookup returns CDR1 SGHTA and CDR2 FQGNSA. This CDR3 spans 17 amino acids. Trimming took 5 bases from V and 7 from J; bases not matched to a gene: 11. The CDR3 DNA reads as TGTGCCAGCAGCAAACAGGGACAGGGGGCGCGATCTGAAAAACTGTTTTTT. Translating gives CASSKQGQGARSEKLFF.

The chain combines TRBV3-1 (or the pseudogene TRBV3-2) with TRBJ2-7; 10 bases agree with TRBD1. The V gene end was trimmed by 3 bases and the J gene end by 4 bases; junction bases not matched to a gene: 6. This CDR3 spans 15 amino acids. The germline V gene has CDR1 LGHDT and CDR2 YNNKEL (reference sequence). The CDR3: CASSHAGDRGYEQYF. As DNA, the CDR3 is TGTGCCAGCAGCCACGCGGGGGACAGGGGATACGAGCAGTACTTC.

J is TRBJ1-2 and V is TRBV2; 8 positions match TRBD1. Germline trimming cut 5 bases from V and 7 bases from J; bases unmatched to any gene: 6. CDR1 is SNHLY, CDR2 FYNNEI, per germline. The CDR3 extends over 13 amino acids. CDR3 sequence (DNA): TGTGCCAGCAGTCCGACAGGGGCCTTTGGCTACACCTTC. Translated, it gives CASSPTGAFGYTF. Looking up the rest from reference TRBV2 and TRBJ1-2 gives the full variable domain: EPEVTQTPSHQVTQMGQEVILRCVPISNHLYFYWYRQILGQKVEFLVSFYNNEISEKSEIFDDQFSVERPDGSNFTLKIRSTKLEDSAMYFCASSPTGAFGYTFGSGTRLTVV.

V gene TRBV7-9 combines with J gene TRBJ2-1; 10 nucleotides align to TRBD1. The CDR3 is 14 residues long. V trimming: 3 bases; J trimming: 8 bases; junction bases outside the gene matches: 4. Germline V gene data show CDR1 as SEHNR and CDR2 as FQNEAQ (reference sequence). The DNA of the CDR3 is TGTGCCAGCAGCTTCCGGGACAGGGGATATGAGCAGTTCTTC. Residues: CASSFRDRGYEQFF.

This sequence joins TRBV2 and TRBJ1-1; D is perhaps TRBD1 (5 bases). Trimming shortened V by 5 bases and J by 8 bases, and 12 bases separated the two germline ends. CDR1 is SNHLY and CDR2 is FYNNEI in the germline V gene. This CDR3 has 12 residues. Here the CDR3 reads CASSRQGGEAFF. Written as DNA, the CDR3 is TGTGCCAGCAGTCGTCAGGGTGGCGAAGCTTTCTTT.

J is TRBJ1-2 and V is TRBV21-1; the DNA was not used to check the table's D call, TRBD1. TRBV21-1 corresponds to a pseudogene. The CDR3 has 15 amino acids. The chain's CDR3 is CASSPGQSNNYGYTF. The CDR3 DNA follows: TGTGCCAGCAGCCCCGGACAGAGTAATAACTATGGCTACACCTTC.

V usage is TRBV5-4 and J usage is TRBJ2-5, with 10 bases that match TRBD2. CDR1 and CDR2 from the germline V gene are SGHNT and YYREEE (reference sequence). The trim removed 4 bases at V and 5 bases at J, leaving 2 bases unmatched. The CDR3 length is 13 residues. The CDR3 is CASSPTSGETQYF. CDR3 nucleotides: TGTGCCAGCAGCCCGACTAGCGGGGAGACCCAGTACTTC.

V is TRBV11-2 and J is TRBJ1-2, with D possibly TRBD1 on 5 matching bases. The CDR3 covers 15 residues. With 4 bases removed from V and 4 bases from J, the gap between germline ends came to 16 bases. CDR1 and CDR2 from the germline V gene are SGHAT and FQNNGV. CDR3 in amino acids: CASSSIRDWAYGYTF. As DNA, the CDR3 is TGTGCCAGCAGCTCTATCCGGGACTGGGCCTATGGCTACACCTTC.